Below, 9 T cell receptor beta chains from the same sample are listed, as sequenced in a study of shared clonotypes between healthy human individuals. The method was immunoSEQ multiplex PCR; TCRdb's version includes in-frame clones alone and lacks a portion of them. The repertoire includes 150,000 to 200,000 clones, 66% of them detected once, and under 11% sits in the top ten. Input material: memory CD4+ T cells sorted from blood. Stated subset: CD45RA-negative fraction. The source is a man under 40 in good health.

This clone was picked up many times. V is TRBV6-1 and J is TRBJ2-2; D is possibly TRBD1 (6 bases). Germline loops: CDR1 MNHNS, CDR2 SASEGT. The V and J ends lost 3 bases and 5 bases respectively, with 13 bases between them. There are 15 residues in the CDR3. The CDR3 region has the DNA TGTGCCAGCAGTGAGGGGGCCCGGCGTACCGGGGAGCTGTTTTTT. It yields the protein CASSEGARRTGELFF.

The rearrangement joins TRBV4-2 to TRBJ1-2; 8 bases are a match to TRBD1. This CDR3 is built from 15 residues. V lost 1 base, J lost 4 bases, and 5 bases stayed unmatched. Germline CDR1 and CDR2: LGHNA and YNFKEQ. CDR3 DNA sequence: TGTGCCAGCAGCCAAGGATCAGGGGGCAGCTATGGCTACACCTTC. It translates to CASSQGSGGSYGYTF.

The chain couples TRBV5-4 to TRBJ1-5, with a tentative D call TRBD1 (6 bases). This CDR3 is 15 amino acids long. CDR1 and CDR2 (germline): SGHNT, YYREEE (reference sequence). The V gene lost 4 bases and the J gene lost 5 bases, with 16 bases spanning the gap. The chain's CDR3 is CASSLGGRADQPQHF. The CDR3 DNA sequence: TGTGCCAGCAGCCTGGGGGGCAGGGCGGATCAGCCCCAGCATTTT.

V usage is TRBV6-5 and J usage is TRBJ2-7; no definite D call. V gave up 3 bases and J gave up 6 bases, with 9 bases separating them. The CDR3 length is 12 residues. The germline V gene encodes CDR1 MNHEY and CDR2 SVGAGI. CDR3 sequence (DNA): TGTGCCAGCAGTTATCCTCCTTCCGAGCAGTACTTC. It translates to CASSYPPSEQYF.

This chain uses TRBV19 with TRBJ2-7; TRBD1 matches 8 bases. The CDR3 is made up of 13 amino acids. After removal of 6 bases from V and 7 bases from J, the junction contained 8 bases not matched to a gene. Germline CDR1 is LNHDA and CDR2 is SQIVND (reference sequence). The CDR3 sequence is CASSKDRAREQYF. The CDR3 nucleotides are TGTGCCAGTAGCAAGGACAGGGCGAGGGAGCAGTACTTC.

The chain uses TRBV25-1 and TRBJ2-1; 10 bases agree with TRBD2. The CDR3 runs to 14 residues. Germline-derived CDR1 and CDR2 are MGHDK and SYGVNS. The ends lost 7 bases at V and 4 bases at J; junction bases unmatched: 4. CDR3 sequence: CASKAGGEYNEQFF. The DNA for the CDR3 is TGTGCCAGCAAAGCGGGAGGGGAATACAATGAGCAGTTCTTC. The complete variable domain, with remaining parts taken from reference TRBV25-1 and TRBJ2-1, reads EADIYQTPRYLVIGTGKKITLECSQTMGHDKMYWYQQDPGMELHLIHYSYGVNSTEKGDLSSESTVSRIRTEHFPLTLESARPSHTSQYLCASKAGGEYNEQFFGPGTRLTVL.

This clone was picked up one time. The chain joins TRBV7-7 to TRBJ2-1; 10 nucleotides align to TRBD2. CDR1 and CDR2 from the germline V gene are SSHAT and FNYEAQ (reference sequence). V lost 4 bases and J lost 14; bases outside the gene matches: 5. The CDR3 totals 12 residues. CDR3 DNA: TGTGCCAGCAGCTCTCTAGCGGGAGAAGAGTTCTTC. This translates into CASSSLAGEEFF.

A note on this clone: Other DNA sequences in the sample encode the same CDR3. The CDR3 sequence is CASSLGGTANTEAFF. CDR3 in DNA: TGTGCCAGCAGCTTGGGCGGGACAGCGAACACTGAAGCTTTCTTT. The chain joins TRBV5-5 to TRBJ1-1, with 7 bases identical to TRBD1. Trimming took 0 bases from V and 1 from J; bases not matched to a gene: 3. The CDR3 spans 15 residues. Germline values: CDR1 SGHKS, CDR2 YYEKEE (reference sequence).

The table lists this clone with a count of one. CDR3 residues: CASSPSGSPYNEQFF. The CDR3 DNA sequence: TGTGCCAGCAGCCCGAGCGGGAGTCCTTACAATGAGCAGTTCTTC. The rearrangement uses TRBV7-9 and TRBJ2-1; 8 nucleotides line up with TRBD2. The CDR3 sequence is 15 residues long. Germline values: CDR1 SEHNR, CDR2 FQNEAQ (reference sequence). Unmatched junction bases numbered 7, after V lost 5 bases and J lost 4 bases.